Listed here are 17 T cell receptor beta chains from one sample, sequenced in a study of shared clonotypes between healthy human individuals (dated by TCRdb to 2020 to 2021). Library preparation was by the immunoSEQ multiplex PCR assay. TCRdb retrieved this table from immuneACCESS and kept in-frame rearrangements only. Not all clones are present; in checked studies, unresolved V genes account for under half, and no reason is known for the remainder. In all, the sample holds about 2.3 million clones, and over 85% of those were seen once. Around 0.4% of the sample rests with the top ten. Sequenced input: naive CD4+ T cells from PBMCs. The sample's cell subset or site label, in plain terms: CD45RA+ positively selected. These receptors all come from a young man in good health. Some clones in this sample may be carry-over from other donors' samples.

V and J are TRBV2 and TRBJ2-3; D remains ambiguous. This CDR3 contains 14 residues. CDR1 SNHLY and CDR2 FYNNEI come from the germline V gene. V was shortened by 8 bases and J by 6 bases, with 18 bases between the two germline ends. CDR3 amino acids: CASVPRGVVDTQYF. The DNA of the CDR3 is TGTGCCAGCGTGCCTAGAGGAGTGGTCGATACGCAGTATTTT.

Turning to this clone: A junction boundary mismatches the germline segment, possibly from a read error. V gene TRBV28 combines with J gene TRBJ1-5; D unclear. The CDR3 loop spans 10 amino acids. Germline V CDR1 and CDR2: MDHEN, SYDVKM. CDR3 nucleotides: TGTGCCAGCAGTGATAGTATCCTGGATTTT. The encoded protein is CASSDSILDF. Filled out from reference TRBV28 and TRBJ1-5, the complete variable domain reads DVKVTQSSRYLVKRTGEKVFLECVQDMDHENMFWYRQDPGLGLRLIYFSYDVKMKEKGDIPEGYSVSREKKERFSLILESASTNQTSMYLCASSDSILDFGDGTRLSIL.

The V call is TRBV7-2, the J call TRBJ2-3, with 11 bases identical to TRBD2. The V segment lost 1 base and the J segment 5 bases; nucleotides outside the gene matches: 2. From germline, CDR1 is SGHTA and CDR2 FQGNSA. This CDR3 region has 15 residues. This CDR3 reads CASSLVLAGVDTQYF. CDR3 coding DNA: TGTGCCAGCAGCTTAGTACTAGCGGGGGTAGATACGCAGTATTTT.

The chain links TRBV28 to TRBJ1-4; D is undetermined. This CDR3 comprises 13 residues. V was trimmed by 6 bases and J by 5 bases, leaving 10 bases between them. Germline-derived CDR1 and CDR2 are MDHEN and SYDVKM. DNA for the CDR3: TGTGCCAGCAGGCAGGCCTCCAATGAAAAACTGTTTTTT. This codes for CASRQASNEKLFF.

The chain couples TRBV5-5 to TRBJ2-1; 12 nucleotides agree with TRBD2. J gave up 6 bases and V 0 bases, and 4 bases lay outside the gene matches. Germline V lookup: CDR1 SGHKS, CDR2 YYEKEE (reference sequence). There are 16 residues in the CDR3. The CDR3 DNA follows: TGTGCCAGCAGCTTGGAAGGACTAGCGGGATTCAATGAGCAGTTCTTC. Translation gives CASSLEGLAGFNEQFF. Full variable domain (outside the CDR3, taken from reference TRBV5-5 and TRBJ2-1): DAGVTQSPTHLIKTRGQQVTLRCSPISGHKSVSWYQQVLGQGPQFIFQYYEKEERGRGNFPDRFSARQFPNYSSELNVNALLLGDSALYLCASSLEGLAGFNEQFFGPGTRLTVL.

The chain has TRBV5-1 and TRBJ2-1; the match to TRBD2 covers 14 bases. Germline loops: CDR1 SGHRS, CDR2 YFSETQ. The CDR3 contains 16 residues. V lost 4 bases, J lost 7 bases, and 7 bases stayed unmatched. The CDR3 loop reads CASSPGTSGSRNEQFF. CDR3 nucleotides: TGCGCCAGCAGCCCCGGGACTAGCGGGAGTAGGAATGAGCAGTTCTTC.

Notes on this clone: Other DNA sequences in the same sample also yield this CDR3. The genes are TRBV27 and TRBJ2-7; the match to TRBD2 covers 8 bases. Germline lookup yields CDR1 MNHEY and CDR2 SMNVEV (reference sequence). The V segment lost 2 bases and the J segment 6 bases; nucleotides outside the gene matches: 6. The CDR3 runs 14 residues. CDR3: CASSLGLAGGEQYF. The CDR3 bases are TGTGCCAGCAGTTTAGGGCTAGCGGGTGGCGAGCAGTACTTC.

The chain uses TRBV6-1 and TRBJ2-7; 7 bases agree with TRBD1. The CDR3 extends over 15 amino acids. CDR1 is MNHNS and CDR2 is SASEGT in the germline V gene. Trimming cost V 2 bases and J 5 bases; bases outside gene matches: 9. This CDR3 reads CASSEYDRAYHEQYF. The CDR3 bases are TGTGCCAGCAGTGAATACGACAGGGCCTACCACGAGCAGTACTTC.

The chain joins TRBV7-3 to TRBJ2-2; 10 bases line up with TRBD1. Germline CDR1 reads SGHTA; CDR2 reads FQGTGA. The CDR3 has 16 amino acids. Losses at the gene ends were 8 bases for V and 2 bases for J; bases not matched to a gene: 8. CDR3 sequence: CASGAATGGNTGELFF. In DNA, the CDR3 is TGTGCCAGCGGGGCCGCGACAGGGGGCAACACCGGGGAGCTGTTTTTT.

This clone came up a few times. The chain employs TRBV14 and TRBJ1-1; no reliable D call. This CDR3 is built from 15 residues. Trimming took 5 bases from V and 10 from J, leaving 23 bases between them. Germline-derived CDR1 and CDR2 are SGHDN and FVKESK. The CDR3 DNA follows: TGTGCCAGCAGCAACGTGGGGAACCGCCACACCGGAGCTTTCTTT. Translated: CASSNVGNRHTGAFF.

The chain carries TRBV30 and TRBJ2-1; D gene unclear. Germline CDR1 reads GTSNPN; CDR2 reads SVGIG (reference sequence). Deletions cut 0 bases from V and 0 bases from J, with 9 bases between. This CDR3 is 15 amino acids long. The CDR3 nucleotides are TGTGCCTGGAGTGTCAGTGGATACTCCTACAATGAGCAGTTCTTC. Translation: CAWSVSGYSYNEQFF.

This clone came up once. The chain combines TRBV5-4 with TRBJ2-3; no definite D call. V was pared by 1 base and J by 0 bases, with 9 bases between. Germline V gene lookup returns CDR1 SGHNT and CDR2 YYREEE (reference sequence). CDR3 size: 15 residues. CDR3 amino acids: CASSLSRISTDTQYF. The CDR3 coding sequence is TGTGCCAGCAGCTTGTCCCGAATCAGCACAGATACGCAGTATTTT.

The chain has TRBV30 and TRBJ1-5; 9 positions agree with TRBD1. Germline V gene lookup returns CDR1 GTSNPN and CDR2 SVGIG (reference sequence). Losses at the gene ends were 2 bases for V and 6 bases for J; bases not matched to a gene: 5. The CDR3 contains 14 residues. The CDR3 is CAWSIGTGRQPQHF. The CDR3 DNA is TGTGCCTGGAGTATAGGGACAGGGCGTCAGCCCCAGCATTTT.

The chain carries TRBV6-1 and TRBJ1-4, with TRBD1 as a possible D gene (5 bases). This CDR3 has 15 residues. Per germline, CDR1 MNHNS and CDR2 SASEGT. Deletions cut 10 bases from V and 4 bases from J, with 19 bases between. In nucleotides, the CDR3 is TGTGCCATCAGGGACCATTGGAAGGGTAATGAAAAACTGTTTTTT. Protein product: CAIRDHWKGNEKLFF.

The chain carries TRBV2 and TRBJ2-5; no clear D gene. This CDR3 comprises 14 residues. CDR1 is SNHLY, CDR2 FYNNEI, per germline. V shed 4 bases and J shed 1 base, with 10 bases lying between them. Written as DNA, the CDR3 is TGTGCCAGCAGTGTGCGCGCGTCCCAAGAGACCCAGTACTTC. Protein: CASSVRASQETQYF.

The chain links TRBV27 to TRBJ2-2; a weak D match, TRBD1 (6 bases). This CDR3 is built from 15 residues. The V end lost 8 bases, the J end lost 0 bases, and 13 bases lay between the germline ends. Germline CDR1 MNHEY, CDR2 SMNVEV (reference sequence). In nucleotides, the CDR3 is TGTGCCAGCTATAGAGGACAGACGAACACCGGGGAGCTGTTTTTT. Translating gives CASYRGQTNTGELFF.

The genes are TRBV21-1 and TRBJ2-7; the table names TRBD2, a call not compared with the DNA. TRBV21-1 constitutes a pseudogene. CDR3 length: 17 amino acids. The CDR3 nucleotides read TGTGCCAGCAGCAAAGGTCCGGGGGGGCAGAGAGGCTACGAGCAGTACTTC. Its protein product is CASSKGPGGQRGYEQYF.